This T cell receptor (beta chain) was found in a study of human T cells and chemical hapten exposure. Regarding time point: patch test 3, about 24 weeks after DPC sensitization. Indicated treatment: therapeutic diphenylcyclopropenone sensitization with weekly scalp DPC. This clonotype has a handful of counts. Trimming removed 4 bases at V and 4 bases at J, with 8 bases between. Germline CDR1 reads SQVTM; CDR2 reads ANQGSEA. This CDR3 has 11 amino acids. MiXCR was run by TCRdb on the RACE reads, yielding one entry per CDR3 protein. The sample consists of about 160,000 distinct CDR3 sequences, 25% to 30% of them appearing once.

The input for sequencing was whole blood, taken in connection with sensitization to the hapten diphenylcyclopropenone (DPC). This TCR derives from a woman between 18 and 30 years old with alopecia areata. Some clones in this sample may be carry-over from other donors' samples. The V gene is TRBV29-1, the J gene TRBJ2-7; perhaps TRBD2 as D (5 bases). The CDR3 loop reads CSVGRDYEQYF. The CDR3 nucleotides read TGCAGCGTTGGACGGGATTACGAGCAGTACTTC.